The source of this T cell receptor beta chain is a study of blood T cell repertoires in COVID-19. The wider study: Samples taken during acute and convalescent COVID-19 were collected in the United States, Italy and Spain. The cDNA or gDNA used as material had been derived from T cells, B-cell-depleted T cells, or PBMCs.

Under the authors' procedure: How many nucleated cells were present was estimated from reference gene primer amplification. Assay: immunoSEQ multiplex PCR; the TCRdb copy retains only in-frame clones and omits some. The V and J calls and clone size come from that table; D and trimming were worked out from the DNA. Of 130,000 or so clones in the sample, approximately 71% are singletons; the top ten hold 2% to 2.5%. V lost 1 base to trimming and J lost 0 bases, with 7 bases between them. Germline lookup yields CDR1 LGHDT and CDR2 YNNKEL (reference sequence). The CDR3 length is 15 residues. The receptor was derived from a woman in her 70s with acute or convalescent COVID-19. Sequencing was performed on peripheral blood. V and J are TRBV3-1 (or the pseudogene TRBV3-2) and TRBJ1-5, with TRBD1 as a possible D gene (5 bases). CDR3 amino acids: CASSQGQHSNQPQHF. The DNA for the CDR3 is TGTGCCAGCAGCCAAGGACAGCATAGCAATCAGCCCCAGCATTTT.